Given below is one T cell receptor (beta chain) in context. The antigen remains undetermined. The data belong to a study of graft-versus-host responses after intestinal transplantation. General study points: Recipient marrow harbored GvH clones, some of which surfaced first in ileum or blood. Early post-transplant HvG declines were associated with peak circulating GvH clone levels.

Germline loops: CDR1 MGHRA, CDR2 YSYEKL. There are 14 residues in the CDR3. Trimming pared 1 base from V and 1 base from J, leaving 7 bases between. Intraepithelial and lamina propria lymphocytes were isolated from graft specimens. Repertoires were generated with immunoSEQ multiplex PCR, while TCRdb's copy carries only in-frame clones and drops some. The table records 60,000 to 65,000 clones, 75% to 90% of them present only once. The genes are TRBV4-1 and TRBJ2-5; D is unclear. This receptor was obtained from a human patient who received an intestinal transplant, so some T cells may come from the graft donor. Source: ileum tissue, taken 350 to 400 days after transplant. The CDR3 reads CASSQGAFQETQYF. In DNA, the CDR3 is TGCGCCAGCAGCCAAGGGGCCTTCCAAGAGACCCAGTACTTC.